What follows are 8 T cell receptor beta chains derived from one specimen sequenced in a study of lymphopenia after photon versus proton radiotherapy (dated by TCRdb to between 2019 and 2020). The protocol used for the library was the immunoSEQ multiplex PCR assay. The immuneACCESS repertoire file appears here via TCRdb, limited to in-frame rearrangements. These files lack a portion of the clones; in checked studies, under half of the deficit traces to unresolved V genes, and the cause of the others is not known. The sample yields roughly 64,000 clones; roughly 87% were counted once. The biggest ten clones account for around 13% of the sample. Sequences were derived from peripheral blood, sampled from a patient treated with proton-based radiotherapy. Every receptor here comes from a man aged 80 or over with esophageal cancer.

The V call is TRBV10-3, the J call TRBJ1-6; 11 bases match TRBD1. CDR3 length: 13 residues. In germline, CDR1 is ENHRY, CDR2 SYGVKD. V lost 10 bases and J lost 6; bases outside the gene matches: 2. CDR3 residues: CATGTGGNSPLHF. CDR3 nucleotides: TGTGCCACCGGGACAGGGGGTAATTCACCCCTCCACTTT.

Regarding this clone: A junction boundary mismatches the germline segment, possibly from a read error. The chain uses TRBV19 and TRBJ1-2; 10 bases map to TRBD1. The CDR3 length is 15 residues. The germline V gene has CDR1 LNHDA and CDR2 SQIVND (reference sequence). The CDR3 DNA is TGTGCCAGCAGTAAGACAGGGGGCGGTTACTATGGCTACACCTTC. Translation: CASSKTGGGYYGYTF.

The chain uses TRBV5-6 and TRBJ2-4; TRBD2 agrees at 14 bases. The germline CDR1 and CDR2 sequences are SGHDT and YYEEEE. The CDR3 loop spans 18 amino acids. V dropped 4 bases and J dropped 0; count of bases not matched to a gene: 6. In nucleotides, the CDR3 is TGTGCCAGCAGCCGACTAGCGGGAGGGGTTTTAGCCAAAAACATTCAGTACTTC. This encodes CASSRLAGGVLAKNIQYF.

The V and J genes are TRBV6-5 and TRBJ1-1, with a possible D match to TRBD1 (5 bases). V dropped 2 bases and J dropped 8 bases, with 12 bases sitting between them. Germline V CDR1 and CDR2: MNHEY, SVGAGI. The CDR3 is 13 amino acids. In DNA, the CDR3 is TGTGCCAGCAGTTACCCCGGGGCCCCAGAAGCTTTCTTT. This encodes CASSYPGAPEAFF.

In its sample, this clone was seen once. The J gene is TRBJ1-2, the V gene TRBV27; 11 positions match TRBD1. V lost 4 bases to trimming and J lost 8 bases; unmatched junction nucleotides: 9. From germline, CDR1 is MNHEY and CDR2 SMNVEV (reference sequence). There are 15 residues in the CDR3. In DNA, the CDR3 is TGTGCCAGCAGTTCTCGTCGGACAGGGGGCTTCGGCTACACCTTC. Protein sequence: CASSSRRTGGFGYTF.

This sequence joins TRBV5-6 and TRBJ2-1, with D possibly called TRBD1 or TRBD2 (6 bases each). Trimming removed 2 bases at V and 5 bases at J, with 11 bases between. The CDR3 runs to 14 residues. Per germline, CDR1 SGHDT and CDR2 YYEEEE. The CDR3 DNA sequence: TGTGCCAGCAGCTTTCTAGGGGGGAACAATGAGCAGTTCTTC. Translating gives CASSFLGGNNEQFF.

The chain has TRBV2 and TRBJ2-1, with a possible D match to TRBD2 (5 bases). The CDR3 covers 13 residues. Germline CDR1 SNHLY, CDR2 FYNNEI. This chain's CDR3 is CARKRNLYNEQFF. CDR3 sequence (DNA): TGTGCAAGGAAGCGGAACTTGTACAATGAGCAGTTCTTC.

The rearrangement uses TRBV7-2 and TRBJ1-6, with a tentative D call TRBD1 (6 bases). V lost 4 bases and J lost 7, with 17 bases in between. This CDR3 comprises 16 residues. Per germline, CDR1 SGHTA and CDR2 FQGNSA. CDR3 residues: CASSSTGGRPNSPLHF. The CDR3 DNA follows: TGTGCCAGCAGCTCTACCGGGGGCAGACCGAATTCACCCCTCCACTTT.